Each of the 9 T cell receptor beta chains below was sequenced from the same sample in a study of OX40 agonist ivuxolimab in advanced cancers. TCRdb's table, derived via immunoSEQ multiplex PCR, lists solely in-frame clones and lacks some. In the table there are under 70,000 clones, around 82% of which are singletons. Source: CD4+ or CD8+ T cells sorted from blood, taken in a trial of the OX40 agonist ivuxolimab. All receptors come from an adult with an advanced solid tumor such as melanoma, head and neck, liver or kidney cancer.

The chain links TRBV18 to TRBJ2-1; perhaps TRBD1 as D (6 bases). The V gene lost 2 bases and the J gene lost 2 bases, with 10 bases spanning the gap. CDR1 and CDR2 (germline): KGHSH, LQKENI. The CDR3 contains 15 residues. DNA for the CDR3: TGTGCCAGCTCACCAACAGGGATCGCCTACAATGAGCAGTTCTTC. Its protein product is CASSPTGIAYNEQFF. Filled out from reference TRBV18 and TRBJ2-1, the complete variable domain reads NAGVMQNPRHLVRRRGQEARLRCSPMKGHSHVYWYRQLPEEGLKFMVYLQKENIIDESGMPKERFSAEFPKEGPSILRIQQVVRGDSAAYFCASSPTGIAYNEQFFGPGTRLTVL.

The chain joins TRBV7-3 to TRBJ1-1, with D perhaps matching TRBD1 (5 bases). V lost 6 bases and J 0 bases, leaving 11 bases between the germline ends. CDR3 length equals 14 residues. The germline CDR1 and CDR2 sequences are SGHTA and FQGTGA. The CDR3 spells CASRETALNTEAFF. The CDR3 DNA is TGTGCCAGCAGAGAGACAGCTTTGAACACTGAAGCTTTCTTT.

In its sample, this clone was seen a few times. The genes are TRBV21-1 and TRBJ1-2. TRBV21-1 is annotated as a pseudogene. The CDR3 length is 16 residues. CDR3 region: CASRTLTERANYGYTF. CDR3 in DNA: TGTGCCAGCAGAACATTGACGGAGAGAGCTAACTATGGCTACACCTTC.

For the CDR3, the DNA is TGTGCCAGCAGCTTCGGACCGAGCCAAGAGACCCAGTACTTC. This codes for CASSFGPSQETQYF. This sequence joins TRBV11-2 and TRBJ2-5; D gene ambiguous. The CDR3 sequence is 14 residues long. Germline V gives CDR1 SGHAT, CDR2 FQNNGV. The V and J ends lost 3 bases and 1 base respectively, with 9 bases between them.

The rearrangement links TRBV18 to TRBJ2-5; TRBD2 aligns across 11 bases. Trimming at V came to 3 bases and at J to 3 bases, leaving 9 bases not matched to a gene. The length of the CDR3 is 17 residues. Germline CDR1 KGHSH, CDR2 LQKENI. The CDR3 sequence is CASSPVFSGGAKETQYF. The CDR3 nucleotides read TGTGCCAGCTCACCCGTTTTTAGCGGGGGGGCTAAAGAGACCCAGTACTTC.

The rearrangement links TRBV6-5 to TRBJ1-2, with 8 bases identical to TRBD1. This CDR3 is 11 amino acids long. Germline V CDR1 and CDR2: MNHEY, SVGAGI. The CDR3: CAHGQGGRFTF. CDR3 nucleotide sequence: TGTGCTCATGGACAGGGAGGCCGATTCACCTTC.

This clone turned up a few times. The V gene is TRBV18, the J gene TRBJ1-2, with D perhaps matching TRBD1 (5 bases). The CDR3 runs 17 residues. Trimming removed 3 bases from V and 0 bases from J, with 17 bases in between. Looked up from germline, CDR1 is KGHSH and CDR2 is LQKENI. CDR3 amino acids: CASSPLSGQGANYGYTF. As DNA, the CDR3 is TGTGCCAGCTCACCTCTTTCTGGTCAGGGCGCTAACTATGGCTACACCTTC.

The CDR3 is CASTAGQTYSPLHF. CDR3 nucleotide sequence: TGTGCCAGCACCGCCGGACAGACATATTCACCCCTCCACTTT. The rearrangement joins TRBV27 to TRBJ1-6, with D perhaps matching TRBD1 (6 bases). V was trimmed by 7 bases and J by 8 bases, leaving 15 bases between them. In germline, CDR1 is MNHEY, CDR2 SMNVEV (reference sequence). This CDR3 contains 14 residues.

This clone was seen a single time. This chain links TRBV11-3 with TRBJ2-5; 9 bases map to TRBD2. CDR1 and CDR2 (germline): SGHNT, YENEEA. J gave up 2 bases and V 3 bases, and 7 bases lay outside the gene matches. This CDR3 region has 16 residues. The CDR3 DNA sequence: TGTGCCAGCAGCTTTGGCAAAGGACTAGCGCAAGAGACCCAGTACTTC. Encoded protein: CASSFGKGLAQETQYF.